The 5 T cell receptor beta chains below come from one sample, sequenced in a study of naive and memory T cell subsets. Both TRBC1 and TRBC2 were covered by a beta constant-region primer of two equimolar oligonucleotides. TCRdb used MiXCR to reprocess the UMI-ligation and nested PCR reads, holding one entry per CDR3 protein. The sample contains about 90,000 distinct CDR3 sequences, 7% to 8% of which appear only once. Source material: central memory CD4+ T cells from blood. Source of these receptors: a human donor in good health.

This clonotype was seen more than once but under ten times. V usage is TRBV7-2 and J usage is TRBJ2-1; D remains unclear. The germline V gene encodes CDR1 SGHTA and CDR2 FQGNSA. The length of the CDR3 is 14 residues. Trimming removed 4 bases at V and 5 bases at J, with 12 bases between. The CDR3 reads CASSSIGRDNEQFF. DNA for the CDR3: TGTGCCAGCAGCTCAATAGGCCGGGACAATGAGCAGTTCTTC.

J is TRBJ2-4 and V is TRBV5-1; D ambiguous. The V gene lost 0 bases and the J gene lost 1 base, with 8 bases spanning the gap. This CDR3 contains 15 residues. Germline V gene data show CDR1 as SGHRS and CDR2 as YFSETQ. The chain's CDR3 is CASSLVSTAKNIQYF. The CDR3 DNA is TGCGCCAGCAGCTTGGTAAGCACCGCCAAAAACATTCAGTACTTC.

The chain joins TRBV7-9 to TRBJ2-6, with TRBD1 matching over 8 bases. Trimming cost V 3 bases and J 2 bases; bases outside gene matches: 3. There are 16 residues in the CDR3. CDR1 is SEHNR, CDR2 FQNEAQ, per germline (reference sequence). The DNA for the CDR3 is TGTGCCAGCAGCTTCCAGGGGGCAACTGGGGCCAACGTCCTGACTTTC. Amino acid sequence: CASSFQGATGANVLTF. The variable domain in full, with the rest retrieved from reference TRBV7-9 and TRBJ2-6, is DTGVSQNPRHKITKRGQNVTFRCDPISEHNRLYWYRQTLGQGPEFLTYFQNEAQLEKSRLLSDRFSAERPKGSFSTLEIQRTEQGDSAMYLCASSFQGATGANVLTFGAGSRLTVL.

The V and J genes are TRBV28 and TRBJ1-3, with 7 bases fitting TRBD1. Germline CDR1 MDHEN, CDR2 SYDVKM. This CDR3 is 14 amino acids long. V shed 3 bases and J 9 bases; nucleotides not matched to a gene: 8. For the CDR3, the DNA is TGTGCCAGCAGTTTGAACAGGGGAGTAGGCACCATATATTTT. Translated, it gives CASSLNRGVGTIYF.

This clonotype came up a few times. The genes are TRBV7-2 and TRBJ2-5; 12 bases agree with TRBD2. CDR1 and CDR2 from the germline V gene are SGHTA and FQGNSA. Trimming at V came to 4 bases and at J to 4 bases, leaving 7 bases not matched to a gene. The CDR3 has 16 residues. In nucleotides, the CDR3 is TGTGCCAGCAGCTCCGGCTGGGGACTAGCGGGAGAGACCCAGTACTTC. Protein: CASSSGWGLAGETQYF.